This T cell receptor (beta chain) was captured by sequencing in a study of CD8+ T cells in alopecia areata. About this clone itself: What it binds is unknown.

Study-level results: In patients, TCRs were shared less clearly than in mice, and HLA may possibly be involved. For lesional scalp, especially alopecia totalis/universalis, clonality was higher than in normal scalp.

The ends lost 8 bases at V and 2 bases at J; junction bases unmatched: 5. Per germline, CDR1 MDHEN and CDR2 SYDVKM. This CDR3 comprises 13 residues. As the sequencing template, cDNA was produced by extracting RNA and reverse transcribing it. Sequenced by immunoSEQ multiplex PCR; TCRdb stores in-frame clones only, minus some. The table records approximately 150,000 clones, around 87% of them present only once. The input for sequencing was CD8+ T cells sorted from blood, taken at week 0. The source is a human donor with alopecia areata. This sequence joins TRBV28 and TRBJ2-7, with TRBD1 matching 8 bases. CDR3 DNA: TGTGCCAGCGAGGGACAGGAGACCTACGAGCAGTACTTC. It encodes CASEGQETYEQYF.